This T cell receptor beta chain appears in the sequencing data of a study of blood T cell repertoires in COVID-19. Study-level background: Some COVID-19 samples were acute and others convalescent; all came from the United States, Italy and Spain. Sources were T cells, B-cell-depleted T cells, or PBMCs; the material itself was cDNA or gDNA.

This clone was detected a few times. The data were produced by immunoSEQ multiplex PCR, yet TCRdb's version contains in-frame clones alone and is incomplete. The sample yields about 270,000 clones, approximately 80% seen once. V gave up 7 bases and J gave up 0 bases; unmatched junction bases: 2. The CDR3 is 13 residues long. Germline V CDR1 and CDR2: SQVTM, ANQGSEA. Specimen: peripheral blood. This sequence joins TRBV29-1 and TRBJ1-3; TRBD1 matches at 8 bases. This clonotype originated in a woman aged 55-69 years with active or convalescent COVID-19. The CDR3 DNA follows: TGCAGCGCCACAGGGGGCTCTGGAAACACCATATATTTT. It encodes CSATGGSGNTIYF.